This T cell receptor beta chain stems from a study of blood T cell repertoires in COVID-19. Libraries were prepared by immunoSEQ multiplex PCR; TCRdb keeps only in-frame clonotypes and omits some of them. The data hold more than 250,000 clones, with 85% to 90% observed a single time. The sequencing sample was made of peripheral blood. The source of this sequence is a man between 18 and 35 years old with active or convalescent COVID-19.

CDR3 sequence reads: CASSFLSGNEQFF. CDR3 bases: TGCGCCAGCAGCTTCTTATCCGGGAATGAGCAGTTCTTC. The chain couples TRBV4-1 to TRBJ2-1; no reliable D call. The CDR3 runs to 13 residues. Between the trimmed V and J ends, which lost 5 bases and 7 bases, there was a span of 12 bases. Germline loops: CDR1 MGHRA, CDR2 YSYEKL.